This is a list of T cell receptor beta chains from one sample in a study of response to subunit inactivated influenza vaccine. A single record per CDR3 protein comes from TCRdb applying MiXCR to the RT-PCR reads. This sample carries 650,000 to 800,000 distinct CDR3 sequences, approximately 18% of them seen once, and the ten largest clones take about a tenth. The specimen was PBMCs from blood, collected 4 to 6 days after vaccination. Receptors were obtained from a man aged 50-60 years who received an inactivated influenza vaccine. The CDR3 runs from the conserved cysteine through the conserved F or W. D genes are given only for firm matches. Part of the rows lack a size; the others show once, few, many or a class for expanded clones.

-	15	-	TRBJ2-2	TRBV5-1	CASSLNLGNTGELFF	TGCGCCAGCAGCTTGAACCTAGGGAACACCGGGGAGCTGTTTTTT
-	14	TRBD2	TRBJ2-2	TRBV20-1	CSALAGGAAGELFF	TGCAGTGCCCTTGCGGGGGGGGCCGCCGGGGAGCTGTTTTTT
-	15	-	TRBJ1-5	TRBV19	CASTSNRASWQPQHF	TGTGCCAGTACTTCCAACAGGGCCTCATGGCAGCCCCAGCATTTT
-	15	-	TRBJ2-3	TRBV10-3	CAIMELGMSTDTQYF	TGTGCCATCATGGAGCTAGGAATGAGCACAGATACGCAGTATTTT
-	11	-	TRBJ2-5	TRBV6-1	CASQKGETQYF	TGTGCCAGCCAAAAGGGGGAGACCCAGTACTTC
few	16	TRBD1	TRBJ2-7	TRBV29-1	CSVEEQGVEGETEQYF	TGCAGCGTTGAAGAACAGGGGGTGGAGGGAGAGACGGAGCAGTACTTC
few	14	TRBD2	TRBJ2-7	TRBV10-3	CAISRAGASYEQYF	TGTGCCATCAGTCGAGCGGGAGCGTCTTACGAGCAGTACTTC
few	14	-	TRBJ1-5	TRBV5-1	CASSTGAGNQPQHF	TGCGCCAGCAGCACGGGGGCCGGTAATCAGCCCCAGCATTTT
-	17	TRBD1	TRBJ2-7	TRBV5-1	CASSARGTGTLRGEQYF	TGCGCCAGCAGCGCCCGCGGGACAGGGACGCTAAGGGGCGAGCAGTACTTC
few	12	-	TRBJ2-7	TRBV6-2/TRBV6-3	CASSYSSRDWYF	TGTGCCAGCAGTTACTCTTCCCGGGACTGGTACTTC
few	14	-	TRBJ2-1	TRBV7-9	CASSLEASLGEQFF	TGTGCCAGCAGCTTAGAAGCTAGTCTCGGTGAGCAGTTCTTC
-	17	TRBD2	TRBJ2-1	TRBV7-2	CASSPLGTSGASNEQFF	TGTGCCAGCAGCCCATTGGGGACTAGCGGAGCTAGCAATGAGCAGTTCTTC
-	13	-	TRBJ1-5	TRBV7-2	CASSPRRDEPQHF	TGTGCCAGCAGCCCCCGTCGGGATGAGCCCCAGCATTTT
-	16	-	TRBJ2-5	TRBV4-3	CASSQGWGGNQETQYF	TGCGCCAGCAGCCAAGGTTGGGGCGGGAACCAAGAGACCCAGTACTTC
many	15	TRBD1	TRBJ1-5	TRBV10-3	CAISERTGYNQPQHF	TGTGCCATCAGTGAAAGGACAGGGTACAATCAGCCCCAGCATTTT
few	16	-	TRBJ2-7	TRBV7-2	CASSPSPYRDRYEQYF	TGTGCCAGCAGCCCTAGCCCTTATAGGGACCGCTACGAGCAGTACTTC
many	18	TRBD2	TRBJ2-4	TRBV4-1	CASSQWIGGDLAKNIQYF	TGCGCCAGCAGCCAATGGATCGGGGGGGACCTAGCCAAAAACATTCAGTACTTC
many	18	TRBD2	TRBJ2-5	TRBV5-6	CASSLGLAGGFSGETQYF	TGTGCCAGCAGCTTGGGACTAGCGGGGGGCTTCTCCGGCGAGACCCAGTACTTC
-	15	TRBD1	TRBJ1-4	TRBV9	CASSVPGQGYEKLFF	TGTGCCAGCAGCGTCCCGGGACAGGGATACGAAAAACTGTTTTTT
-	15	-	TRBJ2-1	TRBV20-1	CSANQYDRSYNEQFF	TGCAGTGCTAATCAATACGACAGGTCATACAATGAGCAGTTCTTC
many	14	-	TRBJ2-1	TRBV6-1	CASGLGGGALEQFF	TGTGCCAGCGGACTTGGAGGGGGGGCCTTGGAGCAGTTCTTC
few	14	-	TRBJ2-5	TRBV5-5	CASSTSPYQETQYF	TGTGCCAGCAGCACATCACCGTACCAAGAGACCCAGTACTTC
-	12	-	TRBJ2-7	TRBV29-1	CSATGLPTEQYF	TGCAGCGCAACGGGACTTCCTACGGAGCAGTACTTC
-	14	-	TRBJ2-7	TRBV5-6	CASRRKGVGYEQYF	TGTGCCAGCAGAAGAAAGGGGGTCGGCTACGAGCAGTACTTC
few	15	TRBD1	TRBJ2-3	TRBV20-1	CSARGDRGRTDTQYF	TGCAGTGCTAGAGGTGACAGGGGCCGCACAGATACGCAGTATTTT
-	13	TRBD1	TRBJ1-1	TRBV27	CASRDRANTEAFF	TGTGCCAGCCGGGACAGGGCGAACACTGAAGCTTTCTTT
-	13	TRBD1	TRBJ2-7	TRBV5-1	CASSDGTGVGQYF	TGCGCCAGCAGCGACGGGACAGGGGTAGGGCAGTACTTC
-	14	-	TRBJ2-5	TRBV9	CASSDGDRQETQYF	TGTGCCAGCAGCGACGGGGACCGACAAGAGACCCAGTACTTC
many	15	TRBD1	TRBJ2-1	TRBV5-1	CASSLGGQGLNEQFF	TGCGCCAGCAGCTTGGGGGGACAGGGCCTCAATGAGCAGTTCTTC
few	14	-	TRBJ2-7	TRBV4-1	CASSQVSGPYEQYF	TGCGCCAGCAGCCAAGTCTCCGGGCCCTACGAGCAGTACTTC
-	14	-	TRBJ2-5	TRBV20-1	CSARGATGQETQYF	TGCAGTGCGAGGGGGGCGACAGGGCAAGAGACCCAGTACTTC
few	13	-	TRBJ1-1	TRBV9	CASSALGHTEAFF	TGTGCCAGCAGCGCCCTTGGTCACACTGAAGCTTTCTTT
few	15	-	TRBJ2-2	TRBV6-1	CASSLQGLSTGELFF	TGTGCCAGCAGCCTACAGGGCCTCTCCACCGGGGAGCTGTTTTTT
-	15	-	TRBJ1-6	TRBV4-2	CASSHRNKNNSPLHF	TGTGCCAGCAGCCACCGGAACAAGAATAATTCACCCCTCCACTTT
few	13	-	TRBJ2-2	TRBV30	CAWSVGGSGELFF	TGTGCCTGGAGTGTAGGCGGATCCGGGGAGCTGTTTTTT
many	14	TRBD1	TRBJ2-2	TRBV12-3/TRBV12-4	CASSTTGMTGELFF	TGTGCCAGCAGCACGACAGGGATGACCGGGGAGCTGTTTTTT
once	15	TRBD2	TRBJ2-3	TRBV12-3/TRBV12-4	CASRTSSGGLDTQYF	TGTGCCAGCAGAACCTCTAGCGGGGGGTTAGATACGCAGTATTTT
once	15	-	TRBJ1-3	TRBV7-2	CASSAQDFSGKTIYF	TGTGCCAGCAGCGCACAGGACTTCTCTGGAAAAACCATATATTTT
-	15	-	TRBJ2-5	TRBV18	CASSPGRRVSETQYF	TGTGCCAGCTCACCGGGGCGGAGGGTATCGGAGACCCAGTACTTC
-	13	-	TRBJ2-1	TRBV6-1	CATQRGIYNEQFF	TGTGCTACCCAGAGGGGGATCTACAATGAGCAGTTCTTC
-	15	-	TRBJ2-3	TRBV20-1	CSAVSLDGYTDTQYF	TGCAGTGCAGTATCACTAGACGGGTACACAGATACGCAGTATTTT